This T cell receptor (beta chain) was profiled in a study of beta chain features in type 1 diabetes. Of the isolated RNA, all was reverse transcribed, and so the sequenced material was expressed TCRB transcripts. Some clones are missing from TCRdb's copy, which holds only in-frame ones; the method was immunoSEQ multiplex PCR. This sample carries more than 110,000 clones, 6% to 7.5% of them seen once, and the ten largest clones take around 1.5%. Comments on this clone: Its target is unknown.

The CDR3 spans 16 residues. CDR1 is SGHRS, CDR2 YFSETQ, per germline. Trimming cost V 0 bases and J 1 base, with 10 bases left between them. Study outcomes and limitations: The naive, central memory and Treg TCRB repertoires showed an apparent similarity that was greater among patients than among healthy donors.

The rearrangement uses TRBV5-1 and TRBJ1-4, with D uncertain. Material for sequencing was central memory CD4+ T cells from blood. The receptor comes from a young woman in good health. The CDR3 spells CASSLGVRGTNEKLFF. CDR3 bases: TGCGCCAGCAGCTTGGGTGTCCGGGGAACTAATGAAAAACTGTTTTTT.